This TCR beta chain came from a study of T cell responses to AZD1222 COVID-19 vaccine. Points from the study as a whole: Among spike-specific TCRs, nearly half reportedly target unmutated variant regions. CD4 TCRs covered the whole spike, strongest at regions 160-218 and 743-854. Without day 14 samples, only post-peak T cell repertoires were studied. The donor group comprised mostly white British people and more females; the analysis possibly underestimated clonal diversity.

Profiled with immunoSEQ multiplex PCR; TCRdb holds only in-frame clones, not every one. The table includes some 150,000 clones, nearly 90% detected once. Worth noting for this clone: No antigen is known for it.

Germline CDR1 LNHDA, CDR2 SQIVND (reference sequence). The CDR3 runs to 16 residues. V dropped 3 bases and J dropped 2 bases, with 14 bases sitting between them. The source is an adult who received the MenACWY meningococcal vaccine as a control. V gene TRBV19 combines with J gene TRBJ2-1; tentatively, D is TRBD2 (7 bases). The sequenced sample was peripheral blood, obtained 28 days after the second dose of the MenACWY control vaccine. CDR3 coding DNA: TGTGCCAGTAGTATCTCCCCGGGGGGCACCTACAATGAGCAGTTCTTC. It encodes CASSISPGGTYNEQFF. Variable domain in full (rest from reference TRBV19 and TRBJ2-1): DGGITQSPKYLFRKEGQNVTLSCEQNLNHDAMYWYRQDPGQGLRLIYYSQIVNDFQKGDIAEGYSVSREKKESFPLTVTSAQKNPTAFYLCASSISPGGTYNEQFFGPGTRLTVL.